This TCR beta chain was identified in a study of T cell responses to AZD1222 COVID-19 vaccine. Turning to this clone: Its target is not known.

The repertoire was sequenced with immunoSEQ multiplex PCR; TCRdb's copy has only in-frame clones and lacks some. Here the sample spans fewer than 120,000 clones, around 92% being singletons. In germline, CDR1 is SEHNR, CDR2 FQNEAQ (reference sequence). The ends were cut back, 5 bases at V and 9 bases at J, with 17 bases in the middle. The CDR3 spans 13 residues. Overall study findings and caveats: A reported finding is that nearly half of spike-specific TCRs target unmutated variant regions.

The V gene is TRBV7-9, the J gene TRBJ2-7, with unresolved D. The receptor was isolated from an adult in good health. Here the sequenced sample was peripheral blood, taken on day 0 of AZD1222 vaccination. The DNA of the CDR3 is TGTGCCAGCAGCCCCATAGCTGACCTTGTGCAGTACTTC. Encoded protein: CASSPIADLVQYF.